Listed below are T cell receptor beta chains from one sample, sequenced in a study of cytomegalovirus exposure and HLA in healthy donors. Using immunoSEQ multiplex PCR, the repertoire was profiled, and TCRdb retains in-frame clones only, with some absent. The sample shows 55,000 or so clones, about 80% of them seen only once. Material: PBMCs. The receptors shown here come from a female donor in good health and CMV-seronegative. The CDR3 runs from the conserved cysteine through the conserved F or W. D genes are given only for firm matches. Size is omitted from some rows. Given values are once, few, many or a class for expanded clones.

CDR3aa	CDR3nt	d_gene	abundance	v_gene	j_gene
CAISAREGTYEQYF	TGTGCCATCAGTGCAAGGGAGGGGACCTACGAGCAGTACTTC	TRBD2	-	TRBV10-3	TRBJ2-7
CASSPGQRRTEAFF	TGTGCCAGCAGCCCGGGACAAAGAAGAACTGAAGCTTTCTTT	-	few	TRBV14	TRBJ1-1
CASTGNTGELFF	TGTGCCAGCACCGGGAACACCGGGGAGCTGTTTTTT	-	-	TRBV2	TRBJ2-2
CASSSYSGGATGELFF	TGTGCCAGCAGCTCCTATAGCGGGGGGGCCACCGGGGAGCTGTTTTTT	TRBD2	-	TRBV11-2	TRBJ2-2
CASSWSLQEGPQHF	TGTGCCAGCAGCTGGAGCCTCCAGGAGGGGCCCCAGCATTTT	-	-	TRBV7-8	TRBJ1-5
CASSIQGNTGELFF	TGTGCCAGCAGTATACAGGGGAACACCGGGGAGCTGTTTTTT	-	-	TRBV6-4	TRBJ2-2
CASRLGQGMYGEQFF	TGTGCCAGTAGATTGGGACAGGGGATGTACGGTGAGCAGTTCTTC	TRBD1	-	TRBV19	TRBJ2-1
CASSSDSRAYNEQFF	TGTGCCAGCAGTTCCGACTCCCGGGCCTACAATGAGCAGTTCTTC	-	-	TRBV27	TRBJ2-1
CASSQDQGLGSGANVLTF	TGCGCCAGCAGCCAAGATCAGGGGCTAGGCTCTGGGGCCAACGTCCTGACTTTC	-	-	TRBV4-1	TRBJ2-6
CASSETPWTLPGETQYF	TGTGCCAGCAGTGAAACCCCCTGGACCCTCCCGGGGGAGACCCAGTACTTC	-	-	TRBV6-1	TRBJ2-5
CASSRGEDFNGYTF	TGCGCCAGCAGCCGCGGGGAGGATTTTAATGGCTACACCTTC	-	-	TRBV5-1	TRBJ1-2
CATSRAGKETQYF	TGTGCCACCTCTCGGGCAGGGAAAGAGACCCAGTACTTC	-	-	TRBV19	TRBJ2-5
CASSPSGANEKLFF	TGTGCCAGCTCCCCTTCCGGGGCTAATGAAAAACTGTTTTTT	-	few	TRBV18	TRBJ1-4
CASSEVTGAYEKLFF	TGTGCCAGCAGTGAAGTGACAGGGGCCTATGAAAAACTGTTTTTT	TRBD1	-	TRBV6-1	TRBJ1-4
CASSIWSSGNTIYF	TGTGCCAGTAGTATATGGAGCTCTGGAAACACCATATATTTT	-	-	TRBV19	TRBJ1-3
CASNPPRTSALQETQYF	TGTGCCAGCAATCCTCCCAGGACTAGCGCACTACAAGAGACCCAGTACTTC	TRBD2	-	TRBV7-9	TRBJ2-5
CASSLAGQLEQFF	TGTGCCAGCAGCTTAGCGGGGCAGCTTGAGCAGTTCTTC	-	-	TRBV7-8	TRBJ2-1
CASSFGTNLGDSPLHF	TGTGCCAGCAGCTTCGGGACTAACCTCGGTGATTCACCCCTCCACTTT	-	-	TRBV5-6	TRBJ1-6
CASSLAGGPRKTQYF	TGTGCCAGCAGCTTAGCGGGGGGGCCGCGAAAGACCCAGTACTTC	TRBD2	few	TRBV13	TRBJ2-5
CSVGGKSSGGEQYF	TGCAGCGTAGGTGGCAAGTCCTCGGGGGGCGAGCAGTACTTC	TRBD2	-	TRBV29-1	TRBJ2-7
CASSAGQGKRINSGTDTQYF	TGTGCCAGCAGCGCCGGACAGGGGAAGAGGATTAATTCTGGCACAGATACGCAGTATTTT	TRBD1	-	TRBV9	TRBJ2-3
CASRGGDTSTDTQYF	TGTGCCAGCAGGGGGGGGGACACGAGCACAGATACGCAGTATTTT	-	-	TRBV6-5	TRBJ2-3
CASSLGDQGQPQHF	TGTGCCAGCAGCTTGGGGGACCAGGGGCAGCCCCAGCATTTT	-	once	TRBV5-6	TRBJ1-5
CASSGWALNEKLFF	TGTGCCAGCAGTGGTTGGGCCCTGAATGAAAAACTGTTTTTT	-	-	TRBV2	TRBJ1-4
CASVSPDYTEAFF	TGTGCCAGCGTCTCTCCAGATTACACTGAAGCTTTCTTT	-	-	TRBV6-5	TRBJ1-1
CASSRTGKGSPLHF	TGTGCCAGCAGCCGAACAGGGAAAGGTTCACCCCTCCACTTT	-	once	TRBV7-9	TRBJ1-6
CAWSSGAYNEQFF	TGTGCCTGGAGTAGCGGGGCGTACAATGAGCAGTTCTTC	TRBD2	-	TRBV30	TRBJ2-1
CASSKLSPGGSTDTQYF	TGTGCCAGCAGTAAACTGTCCCCGGGAGGGTCCACAGATACGCAGTATTTT	TRBD2	-	TRBV25-1	TRBJ2-3
CASSLAIGSGETQYF	TGCGCCAGCAGCTTGGCCATAGGTTCAGGGGAGACCCAGTACTTC	-	-	TRBV5-1	TRBJ2-5
CASRNTNYGYTF	TGTGCCAGCAGAAACACCAACTATGGCTACACCTTC	-	-	TRBV2	TRBJ1-2
CSVDLGRVSGANVLTF	TGCAGCGTTGACCTCGGGAGAGTCTCTGGGGCCAACGTCCTGACTTTC	-	-	TRBV29-1	TRBJ2-6
CASSLTSPINNEQFF	TGCGCCAGCAGCCTAACTAGCCCTATTAACAATGAGCAGTTCTTC	-	-	TRBV5-1	TRBJ2-1
CASSRLNYGYTF	TGTGCCAGCAGTCGACTGAACTATGGCTACACCTTC	-	once	TRBV6-1	TRBJ1-2
CASSGTSFNEQFF	TGTGCCAGCAGCGGCACTAGTTTCAATGAGCAGTTCTTC	-	-	TRBV9	TRBJ2-1
CSASLRGEAFF	TGCAGTGCTAGCCTCCGGGGTGAAGCTTTCTTT	-	-	TRBV20-1	TRBJ1-1
CASSISGAYSYNEQFF	TGTGCCAGTAGTATCAGCGGGGCCTACTCCTACAATGAGCAGTTCTTC	TRBD2	-	TRBV19	TRBJ2-1
CASSRGGAYGYTF	TGTGCCAGCTCCAGAGGGGGGGCCTATGGCTACACCTTC	-	-	TRBV2	TRBJ1-2
CASSPLGEITDTQYF	TGCGCCAGCAGCCCCTTGGGAGAAATCACAGATACGCAGTATTTT	-	-	TRBV5-1	TRBJ2-3
CASGLVGTGGFTDTQYF	TGTGCTAGTGGTTTGGTGGGGACAGGGGGATTCACAGATACGCAGTATTTT	TRBD1	-	TRBV12-5	TRBJ2-3
CASSAILGNRGSEAFF	TGTGCCAGCAGCGCCATCCTAGGGAACAGGGGAAGTGAAGCTTTCTTT	TRBD1	-	TRBV9	TRBJ1-1
CASRLQGGGYTF	TGCGCCAGCAGATTACAGGGGGGAGGCTACACCTTC	TRBD1	-	TRBV5-1	TRBJ1-2
CATSRDLGAYEQYF	TGTGCCACCAGCAGAGATTTAGGGGCCTACGAGCAGTACTTC	-	-	TRBV15	TRBJ2-7
CASSVSLAFEQFF	TGTGCCAGTAGTGTCTCACTAGCATTTGAGCAGTTCTTC	-	-	TRBV19	TRBJ2-1
CASSSEAGALSGELFF	TGTGCCAGCTCATCTGAAGCGGGGGCGCTTTCCGGGGAGCTGTTTTTT	TRBD2	-	TRBV18	TRBJ2-2
CASSYSWTGTNTIYF	TGTGCCAGCAGTTACTCGTGGACAGGGACCAACACCATATATTTT	TRBD1	-	TRBV6-5	TRBJ1-3
CASSGIEGTEAFF	TGTGCCAGCAGCGGCATCGAGGGCACTGAAGCTTTCTTT	-	few	TRBV5-5	TRBJ1-1